The entry below gives a single T cell receptor (beta chain) sequence along with its context. This table comes from immunoSEQ multiplex PCR, and its TCRdb copy is limited to in-frame clones, with some not included. The repertoire holds over 90,000 clones, with 81% as singletons. The data were obtained in a study of blood T cell repertoires in COVID-19. Unmatched junction bases numbered 6, after V lost 6 bases and J lost 0 bases. The CDR3 runs to 15 residues. CDR1 and CDR2 from the germline V gene are SNHLY and FYNNEI. The sequence derives from an elderly man with COVID-19, enrolled during active disease. The chain combines TRBV2 with TRBJ2-7; 9 nucleotides agree with TRBD1. The specimen sequenced was peripheral blood. CDR3 sequence reads: CASRGTGRSSYEQYF. CDR3 DNA sequence: TGTGCCAGCAGAGGGACAGGGCGAAGCTCCTACGAGCAGTACTTC.